The 20 T cell receptor beta chains listed next were all sequenced from one sample in a study of T cell responses to AZD1222 COVID-19 vaccine. Sequencing used immunoSEQ multiplex PCR; TCRdb keeps in-frame clones, though not all of them. This table holds 95,000 or so clones, approximately 89% found once. The specimen was peripheral blood, collected on day 0 of MenACWY control vaccination. Receptor source: an adult in good health.

The V call is TRBV15, the J call TRBJ1-5, with unresolved D. Trimming took off 0 bases at V and 5 bases at J, with 17 bases between the two ends. There are 17 residues in the CDR3. Germline CDR1 and CDR2: LNHNV and YYDKDF (reference sequence). The CDR3 spells CATSRDPGWAADQPQHF. CDR3 bases: TGTGCCACCAGCAGAGATCCTGGGTGGGCGGCAGATCAGCCCCAGCATTTT. The full variable domain, rest sourced from reference TRBV15 and TRBJ1-5, is DAMVIQNPRYQVTQFGKPVTLSCSQTLNHNVMYWYQQKSSQAPKLLFHYYDKDFNNEADTPDNFQSRRPNTSFCFLDIRSPGLGDTAMYLCATSRDPGWAADQPQHFGDGTRLSIL.

V is TRBV3-1 (or the pseudogene TRBV3-2) and J is TRBJ2-1; TRBD2 matches 10 bases. V lost 4 bases to trimming and J lost 5 bases; unmatched junction nucleotides: 5. Germline V CDR1 and CDR2: LGHDT, YNNKEL (reference sequence). The CDR3 extends over 15 amino acids. This CDR3 is CASSPGTSVHNEQFF. CDR3 nucleotides: TGTGCCAGCAGCCCGGGGACTAGCGTACACAATGAGCAGTTCTTC.

This chain's CDR3 is CASSETDGEWTEAFF. Written as DNA, the CDR3 is TGTGCCAGCAGTGAAACCGACGGGGAATGGACTGAAGCTTTCTTT. The V gene is TRBV6-1, the J gene TRBJ1-1; no firm D call. Germline CDR1 is MNHNS and CDR2 is SASEGT. V was shortened by 2 bases and J by 5 bases, with 15 bases between the two germline ends. The CDR3 is 15 residues long.

The chain joins TRBV28 to TRBJ1-1; no firm D call. The CDR3 loop spans 14 amino acids. The V gene lost 2 bases and the J gene lost 1 base, with 8 bases spanning the gap. Looked up from germline, CDR1 is MDHEN and CDR2 is SYDVKM. The CDR3 region is CASSLGQRNTEAFF. CDR3 bases: TGTGCCAGCAGTTTAGGCCAGAGGAACACTGAAGCTTTCTTT.

The chain has TRBV7-2 and TRBJ2-3; 12 nucleotides line up with TRBD2. CDR1 is SGHTA, CDR2 FQGNSA, per germline. The CDR3 runs to 19 residues. Trimming removed 1 base from V and 1 base from J; junction bases left unmatched: 9. The CDR3 region is CASSLGLAGGPGGTDTQYF. CDR3 bases: TGTGCCAGCAGCTTAGGGCTAGCGGGGGGGCCCGGCGGCACAGATACGCAGTATTTT.

The V gene is TRBV7-2, the J gene TRBJ1-2; 7 bases align to TRBD1. V trimming: 0 bases; J trimming: 7 bases; junction bases outside the gene matches: 14. The germline CDR1 and CDR2 sequences are SGHTA and FQGNSA. CDR3 length: 17 amino acids. CDR3 in amino acids: CASSLAEVYRGGGGYTF. The CDR3 DNA reads as TGTGCCAGCAGCTTAGCGGAGGTGTACAGGGGAGGGGGTGGCTACACCTTC.

This sequence joins TRBV23-1 and TRBJ1-5; TRBD1 aligns across 7 bases. TRBV23-1 is identified as an open reading frame with a role that is uncertain. The V and J ends lost 2 bases and 1 base, in that order; junction bases with no gene match: 8. This CDR3 has 17 residues. The DNA of the CDR3 is TGCGCCAGCAGTCAACCTACGACAGGGTTCAGCAATCAGCCCCAGCATTTT. It is translated as CASSQPTTGFSNQPQHF.

The chain uses TRBV19 and TRBJ1-2; 8 bases are a match to TRBD1. The J segment lost 6 bases and the V segment lost 7 bases, leaving 13 bases of the junction unmatched. CDR3 length: 15 amino acids. Germline V gene lookup returns CDR1 LNHDA and CDR2 SQIVND (reference sequence). The CDR3 DNA reads as TGTGCCAGTACCCCGTCCCGGGACAGGATTGATGGCTACACCTTC. Its protein product is CASTPSRDRIDGYTF.

This chain uses TRBV19 with TRBJ1-3; D not resolved. The CDR3 runs 14 residues. The V end lost 3 bases, the J end lost 4 bases, and 10 bases lay between the germline ends. Germline V CDR1 and CDR2: LNHDA, SQIVND (reference sequence). The CDR3 coding sequence is TGTGCCAGTAGTATGTCGGGATCCGGAAACACCATATATTTT. It encodes CASSMSGSGNTIYF. Full variable domain (outside the CDR3, taken from reference TRBV19 and TRBJ1-3): DGGITQSPKYLFRKEGQNVTLSCEQNLNHDAMYWYRQDPGQGLRLIYYSQIVNDFQKGDIAEGYSVSREKKESFPLTVTSAQKNPTAFYLCASSMSGSGNTIYFGEGSWLTVV.

J is TRBJ2-2 and V is TRBV11-2; 14 bases are a match to TRBD2. This CDR3 has 19 residues. Per germline, CDR1 SGHAT and CDR2 FQNNGV. Trimming took 5 bases from V and 1 from J; bases not matched to a gene: 9. Here the CDR3 reads CASSLLTSGGAWNTGELFF. The CDR3 bases are TGTGCCAGCAGCCTCCTGACTAGCGGGGGGGCTTGGAACACCGGGGAGCTGTTTTTT.

V gene TRBV5-4 combines with J gene TRBJ1-2; D unclear. Germline loops: CDR1 SGHNT, CDR2 YYREEE (reference sequence). The CDR3 runs 14 residues. The V end lost 0 bases, the J end lost 1 base, and 7 bases lay between the germline ends. The CDR3 loop reads CASSLDGNNYGYTF. The CDR3 region has the DNA TGTGCCAGCAGCTTGGACGGGAATAACTATGGCTACACCTTC.

The chain is built from TRBV7-2 and TRBJ2-3, with 11 bases aligning to TRBD2. The CDR3 spans 15 residues. Germline loops: CDR1 SGHTA, CDR2 FQGNSA. Trimming cost V 1 base and J 3 bases; bases outside gene matches: 0. DNA of the CDR3: TGTGCCAGCAGCTTAGGACTAGCGGGGACAGATACGCAGTATTTT. Residues: CASSLGLAGTDTQYF.

The chain joins TRBV6-5 to TRBJ1-2; no firm D call. Germline V gene lookup returns CDR1 MNHEY and CDR2 SVGAGI. V was clipped by 8 bases and J by 6 bases, with 13 bases between them. CDR3 length: 12 amino acids. The CDR3, as DNA: TGTGCCAGCCGCTCAGTTGGGGATGGCTACACCTTC. The encoded protein is CASRSVGDGYTF.

The J gene is TRBJ1-2, the V gene TRBV4-3; TRBD1 agrees at 9 bases. CDR3 length: 16 amino acids. Germline V gives CDR1 LGHNA, CDR2 YSLEER. J lost 8 bases, V lost 5 bases, and 15 bases had no gene match. This CDR3 reads CASSYQNSGTGKGYTF. Written as DNA, the CDR3 is TGCGCCAGCAGCTACCAGAATTCTGGGACAGGGAAGGGCTACACCTTC.

This clone is a singleton in its sample. This chain links TRBV6-2 or TRBV6-3 with TRBJ1-2, with TRBD1 as a possible D gene (5 bases). Germline V gives CDR1 MNHEY, CDR2 SVGEGT. The CDR3 consists of 15 residues. Trimming left V 6 bases short and J 4 bases short, with 18 bases between. DNA of the CDR3: TGTGCCAGCAGCCTCTCCGGGACGACTGGCTATGGCTACACCTTC. Translating gives CASSLSGTTGYGYTF.

The chain recombines TRBV5-5 with TRBJ1-2; D possibly corresponds to TRBD1 (5 bases). Germline-derived CDR1 and CDR2 are SGHKS and YYEKEE (reference sequence). The CDR3 is 13 amino acids. V shed 0 bases and J shed 4 bases, with 7 bases lying between them. In DNA form, the CDR3 reads TGTGCCAGCAGCTTGGAGGGGCTCTATGGCTACACCTTC. Protein sequence: CASSLEGLYGYTF.

The chain employs TRBV5-5 and TRBJ1-2; D possibly corresponds to TRBD1 (6 bases). Germline CDR1 SGHKS, CDR2 YYEKEE (reference sequence). V was pared by 0 bases and J by 2 bases, with 8 bases between. The CDR3 loop spans 14 amino acids. The DNA of the CDR3 is TGTGCCAGCAGCTTGGGACAGGCCAACTATGGCTACACCTTC. Translation: CASSLGQANYGYTF.

The chain has TRBV6-5 and TRBJ1-1, with 7 bases aligning to TRBD1. Germline trimming cut 6 bases from V and 3 bases from J; bases unmatched to any gene: 7. Germline lookup yields CDR1 MNHEY and CDR2 SVGAGI. CDR3 size: 14 residues. The CDR3 loop reads CASRSTGIDTEAFF. In DNA, the CDR3 is TGTGCCAGCAGATCGACAGGGATCGACACTGAAGCTTTCTTT.

The genes are TRBV2 and TRBJ1-5; D is unclear. The CDR3 is 14 residues long. CDR1 and CDR2 (germline): SNHLY, FYNNEI. The V and J ends lost 6 bases and 0 bases respectively, with 9 bases between them. CDR3 DNA sequence: TGTGCCAGCAGAGCCGTTTATAGCAATCAGCCCCAGCATTTT. Residues: CASRAVYSNQPQHF.

This sequence joins TRBV11-2 and TRBJ2-5; D is undetermined. V was cut by 2 bases and J by 4 bases, with 14 bases left in between. Germline assignment: CDR1 SGHAT and CDR2 FQNNGV. This CDR3 has 15 amino acids. The CDR3 loop is CASSLPSIYRETQYF. CDR3 coding DNA: TGTGCCAGCAGCTTACCGAGCATCTATCGAGAGACCCAGTACTTC.